This T cell receptor beta chain was sequenced in a study of blood T cell repertoires in COVID-19. The table came from immunoSEQ multiplex PCR; TCRdb's copy has only in-frame clones and leaves some out. The sample includes nearly 55,000 clones, around 78% seen only once; the top ten take 15%. Between the trimmed V and J ends, which lost 0 bases and 6 bases, there was a span of 19 bases. The germline V gene has CDR1 SGDLS and CDR2 YYNGEE. This CDR3 has 16 amino acids. The J gene is TRBJ2-7, the V gene TRBV9; weak D call: TRBD2 (6 bases). The sequence derives from a human donor with active or convalescent COVID-19. The donor label of this sample is uncertain. Material: peripheral blood. This CDR3 is CASSVATSGFVSEQYF. CDR3 nucleotide sequence: TGTGCCAGCAGCGTAGCTACGAGCGGGTTCGTCTCCGAGCAGTACTTC.